The T cell receptor (beta chain) under discussion was sequenced for a study of OX40 agonist ivuxolimab in advanced cancers. Study-wide context: All patients had ivuxolimab intravenously every 2 weeks at 0.01 to 10 mg/kg. Overall study results and limits: Relative to CD4+, CD8+ T cells held more expanded clones on average.

Generated by immunoSEQ multiplex PCR, the TCRdb table keeps only in-frame clones and is missing some. The profile shows about 60,000 clones, about 89% of them singletons. About this clone: Its cognate antigen is unknown.

The germline gives CDR1 KGHSH, CDR2 LQKENI. Trimming took 3 bases from V and 3 from J; bases not matched to a gene: 3. This CDR3 region has 15 residues. At baseline, cycle 4 day 1, and cycle 7 day 1, blood was sampled. The TCR comes from an adult with an advanced solid tumor such as melanoma, head and neck, liver or kidney cancer. Here the sequenced sample was CD4+ or CD8+ T cells sorted from blood, taken in a trial of the OX40 agonist ivuxolimab. The rearrangement links TRBV18 to TRBJ2-3; 10 bases fit TRBD2. CDR3 loop: CASSPQLAGTDTQYF. The CDR3 coding sequence is TGTGCCAGCTCACCTCAACTAGCGGGGACAGATACGCAGTATTTT.